These 15 T cell receptor beta chains were all obtained from the same sample, sequenced in a study of shared clonotypes between healthy human individuals. Here immunoSEQ multiplex PCR was the method, and the copy in TCRdb shows in-frame clones only, minus some. The data show about 2 million clones, over 85% seen once. Naive CD8 cells were CD45RO-negative, positively selected for CCR7, excluding terminally differentiated effector memory CD45RA+ cells. The sequenced material came from naive CD8+ T cells sorted from blood. The receptors originated from a man between 18 and 35 years old in good health.

The genes are TRBV29-1 and TRBJ2-1; no clear D gene. Trimming took 4 bases from V and 5 from J, leaving 15 bases between them. The V gene's germline CDR1 is SQVTM and CDR2 ANQGSEA. The CDR3 sequence is 14 residues long. The CDR3 here is CSVVWAGLHNEQFF. CDR3 in DNA: TGCAGCGTTGTTTGGGCAGGTCTCCACAATGAGCAGTTCTTC.

J is TRBJ1-1 and V is TRBV7-9; no reliable D call. The CDR3 loop spans 15 amino acids. Between the trimmed V and J ends, which lost 1 base and 5 bases, there was a span of 14 bases. CDR1 and CDR2 from the germline V gene are SEHNR and FQNEAQ (reference sequence). The CDR3 region has the DNA TGTGCCAGCAGCTTAGGAGAAGTAGGGTATACTGAAGCTTTCTTT. Translated, it gives CASSLGEVGYTEAFF.

The chain links TRBV10-3 to TRBJ2-7; TRBD1 matches 10 bases. V shed 3 bases and J 3 bases; nucleotides not matched to a gene: 5. This CDR3 contains 15 residues. The germline gives CDR1 ENHRY, CDR2 SYGVKD. The CDR3 is CAISDGTGVHYEQYF. CDR3 in DNA: TGTGCCATCAGTGATGGGACAGGGGTTCACTACGAGCAGTACTTC.

The chain links TRBV4-3 to TRBJ2-2; D may correspond to TRBD1 or TRBD2 (5 bases each). Per the germline V gene, CDR1 is LGHNA and CDR2 is YSLEER. There are 17 residues in the CDR3. The germline V and J ends were trimmed by 2 bases and 2 bases, with 15 bases remaining between them. As DNA, the CDR3 is TGCGCCAGCAGCCAAAAGGGACGTACTGAAAACACCGGGGAGCTGTTTTTT. This sequence encodes CASSQKGRTENTGELFF.

The chain joins TRBV6-1 to TRBJ2-1; the D gene is possibly TRBD1 (5 bases). Germline V gene sequence: CDR1 MNHNS, CDR2 SASEGT. The CDR3 has 13 residues. Trimming removed 8 bases at V and 0 bases at J, with 8 bases between. This CDR3 reads CASDSSSYNEQFF. In DNA, the CDR3 is TGTGCCAGCGACAGTAGCTCCTACAATGAGCAGTTCTTC.

V is TRBV29-1 and J is TRBJ2-1; D uncertain. Germline CDR1 SQVTM, CDR2 ANQGSEA. V gave up 3 bases and J gave up 9 bases, with 12 bases separating them. The CDR3 extends over 12 amino acids. This chain's CDR3 is CSVEVVSGEQFF. The CDR3 DNA follows: TGCAGCGTTGAGGTGGTTTCGGGTGAGCAGTTCTTC.

The gene calls are TRBV9 and TRBJ2-3; a possible D gene is TRBD2 (5 bases). The CDR3 covers 17 residues. V lost 4 bases and J 0 bases, leaving 18 bases between the germline ends. Germline CDR1 and CDR2: SGDLS and YYNGEE. The CDR3 bases are TGTGCCAGCAGCTCAAGCAAGGACTGGACTAGCACAGATACGCAGTATTTT. It encodes CASSSSKDWTSTDTQYF.

This chain connects TRBV6-6 to TRBJ2-2, with D perhaps TRBD1 or TRBD2 (5 bases each). The CDR3 runs 16 residues. The germline CDR1 and CDR2 sequences are MNHNY and SVGAGI (reference sequence). Trimming left V 0 bases short and J 5 bases short, with 13 bases between. This CDR3 reads CASSYSLQEGTGELFF. Here the CDR3 DNA reads TGTGCCAGCAGTTACTCGCTCCAAGAGGGGACCGGGGAGCTGTTTTTT.

The rearrangement links TRBV27 to TRBJ2-3; TRBD2 is a possible D gene (6 bases). CDR3 length: 13 amino acids. The germline V gene has CDR1 MNHEY and CDR2 SMNVEV (reference sequence). V gave up 5 bases and J gave up 5 bases, with 11 bases separating them. In DNA form, the CDR3 reads TGTGCCAGCAGTGGGGGGACGAGAGATACGCAGTATTTT. It yields the protein CASSGGTRDTQYF.

This chain connects TRBV5-3 to TRBJ1-4; 10 bases are a match to TRBD1. TRBV5-3 is noted as an ORF with a role that remains uncertain. This CDR3 comprises 16 residues. V lost 4 bases, J lost 4 bases, and 7 bases stayed unmatched. The CDR3 region is CARSLPWTGGNEKLFF. The CDR3, as DNA: TGTGCCAGAAGCCTACCTTGGACAGGGGGTAATGAAAAACTGTTTTTT.

The chain has TRBV5-6 and TRBJ2-1, with D perhaps assigned TRBD1 or TRBD2 (5 bases each). The CDR3 has 15 amino acids. The germline V gene has CDR1 SGHDT and CDR2 YYEEEE. V lost 4 bases and J 8 bases, leaving 19 bases between the germline ends. The CDR3 spells CASSDRQDWDDEQFF. Here the CDR3 DNA reads TGTGCCAGCAGCGACAGACAAGACTGGGACGATGAGCAGTTCTTC.

The V call is TRBV21-1, the J call TRBJ2-1; no DNA check was done on the table's D call, TRBD1. TRBV21-1 is tagged as a pseudogene. The CDR3 loop spans 18 amino acids. The CDR3 DNA reads TGTGCCAGCAGCGAACCCACCAGGAGGGACAGGAGTTACAATGAGCAGTTCTTC. The encoded protein is CASSEPTRRDRSYNEQFF.

This chain joins TRBV15 and TRBJ1-4, with D maybe TRBD1 (5 bases). Germline-derived CDR1 and CDR2 are LNHNV and YYDKDF (reference sequence). The CDR3 has 17 amino acids. The V gene lost 0 bases and the J gene lost 2 bases, with 13 bases spanning the gap. CDR3 sequence reads: CATSRDRPGGTNEKLFF. CDR3 coding DNA: TGTGCCACCAGCAGAGATCGACCCGGGGGGACTAATGAAAAACTGTTTTTT.

The chain couples TRBV5-4 to TRBJ2-3; D unclear. This CDR3 comprises 16 residues. Germline CDR1 is SGHNT and CDR2 is YYREEE (reference sequence). Deletions cut 6 bases from V and 1 base from J, with 18 bases between. The chain's CDR3 is CASTFGPVSGTDTQYF. In DNA, the CDR3 is TGTGCCAGCACCTTTGGGCCAGTCTCTGGCACAGATACGCAGTATTTT.

The rearrangement uses TRBV9 and TRBJ2-7, with no clear D. The CDR3 sequence is 14 residues long. Germline CDR1 SGDLS, CDR2 YYNGEE. Trimming took off 4 bases at V and 5 bases at J, with 16 bases between the two ends. CDR3 in amino acids: CASSPGGDLDEQYF. The CDR3 nucleotides read TGTGCCAGCAGCCCCGGTGGGGATCTCGACGAGCAGTACTTC.